This TCR beta chain was observed in a study of T-cell reconstitution after alpha-beta-depleted transplantation in children. The CDR3 covers 15 residues. Germline V gene sequence: CDR1 SGHTA, CDR2 FQGNSA. Trimming shortened V by 2 bases and J by 3 bases, and 11 bases separated the two germline ends. Many counts were recorded for this clonotype. The library targeted TCRbeta and was prepared with unique molecular identifiers. TCRdb re-derived calls from the PCR reads in MiXCR, one entry per CDR3 protein. The table has around 600,000 distinct CDR3 sequences, around 16% seen once; the top ten hold approximately 1.1%.

The sequencing used PBMCs from the stem cell graft donor, collected from the stem cell graft. The clonotype comes from a human donor who donated a stem cell graft to a child with acute myeloid leukemia. This chain connects TRBV7-2 to TRBJ1-5, with D uncertain. In DNA form, the CDR3 reads TGTGCCAGCAGCTTAAGGTCGGCTCTCAATCAGCCCCAGCATTTT. This encodes CASSLRSALNQPQHF.